Reported below is one TCR beta chain. The antigen is not known. Germline loops: CDR1 SGHVS, CDR2 FNYEAQ. The CDR3 is 16 residues long. Between the trimmed V and J ends, which lost 5 bases and 1 base, there was a span of 15 bases. This sample was taken from a study of shared clonotypes between healthy human individuals. The study, taken as a whole, reports: When naive CD4 clonotypes were compared across a few donors, around 5% were shared.

The study ran the assay at deep level. An even split of each subset's genomic DNA across several immunoSEQ plates was performed. Measured with immunoSEQ multiplex PCR; TCRdb has only the in-frame clones, and not every one. The sample holds more than 2 million clones, 90% to 95% seen once. Recent vaccinations or acute infections were absent in the healthy HIV-negative adult donors. V is TRBV7-6 and J is TRBJ2-1, with D perhaps matching TRBD1 or TRBD2 (5 bases each). The receptor comes from a man younger than 35 in good health. Source material: naive CD4+ T cells sorted from blood. Sample subset: CD45RA+ positively selected. CDR3 loop: CASSQEWDPSYNEQFF. DNA of the CDR3: TGTGCCAGCAGCCAGGAGTGGGACCCTTCCTACAATGAGCAGTTCTTC.